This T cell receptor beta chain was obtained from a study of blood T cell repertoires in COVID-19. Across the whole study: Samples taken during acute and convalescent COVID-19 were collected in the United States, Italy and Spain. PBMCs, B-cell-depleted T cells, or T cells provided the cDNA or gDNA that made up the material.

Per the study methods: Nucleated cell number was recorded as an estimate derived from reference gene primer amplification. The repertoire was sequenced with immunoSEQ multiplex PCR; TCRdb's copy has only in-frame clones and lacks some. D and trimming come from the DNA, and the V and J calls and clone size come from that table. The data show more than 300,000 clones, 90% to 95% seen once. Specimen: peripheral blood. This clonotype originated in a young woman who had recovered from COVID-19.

The CDR3 sequence is CASSTVNTEAFF. In DNA form, the CDR3 reads TGTGCCAGTAGTACAGTAAACACTGAAGCTTTCTTT. The rearrangement joins TRBV19 to TRBJ1-1; D is ambiguous. Germline assignment: CDR1 LNHDA and CDR2 SQIVND (reference sequence). This CDR3 is built from 12 residues. V was trimmed by 4 bases and J by 2 bases, leaving 5 bases between them.